A selection of T cell receptor beta chains follows, all from one sample in a study of shared clonotypes between healthy human individuals. The repertoire was sequenced with immunoSEQ multiplex PCR; TCRdb's copy has only in-frame clones and lacks some. In the table there are about 2 million clones, less than 95% of which are singletons. The sequenced sample was naive CD8+ T cells sorted from blood. The receptors come from a man aged 18 to 29 in good health. Each CDR3 is given with its conserved first and last residue.

j_call,v_call,cdr3_aa
TRBJ2-7,TRBV6-5,CASSYSGTEGYEQYF
TRBJ2-7,TRBV27,CASGTRDVGQYF
TRBJ1-3,TRBV2,CASSERRGSGNTIYF
TRBJ2-7,TRBV27,CASSYGGAAEQYF
TRBJ2-7,TRBV5-4,CASSFRGGGSGEQYF
TRBJ1-2,TRBV5-6,CASSFGSDYGYTF
TRBJ2-7,TRBV20-1,CSASDSYEQYF
TRBJ1-2,TRBV10-2,CASSETPNLSIGYTF
TRBJ2-7,TRBV2,CASSDGASYEQYF
TRBJ2-7,TRBV5-6,CASSETNSLYEQYF